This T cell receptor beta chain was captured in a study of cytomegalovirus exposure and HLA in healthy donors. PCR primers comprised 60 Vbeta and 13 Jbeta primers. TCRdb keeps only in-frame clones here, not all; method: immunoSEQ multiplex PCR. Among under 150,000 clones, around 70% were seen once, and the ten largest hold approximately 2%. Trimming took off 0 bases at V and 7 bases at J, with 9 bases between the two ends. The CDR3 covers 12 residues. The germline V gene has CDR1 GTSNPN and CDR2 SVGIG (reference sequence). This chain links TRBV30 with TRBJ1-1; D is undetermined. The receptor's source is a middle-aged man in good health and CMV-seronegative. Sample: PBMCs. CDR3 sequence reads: CAWSVQLGEAFF. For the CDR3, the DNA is TGTGCCTGGAGTGTCCAACTCGGTGAAGCTTTCTTT.